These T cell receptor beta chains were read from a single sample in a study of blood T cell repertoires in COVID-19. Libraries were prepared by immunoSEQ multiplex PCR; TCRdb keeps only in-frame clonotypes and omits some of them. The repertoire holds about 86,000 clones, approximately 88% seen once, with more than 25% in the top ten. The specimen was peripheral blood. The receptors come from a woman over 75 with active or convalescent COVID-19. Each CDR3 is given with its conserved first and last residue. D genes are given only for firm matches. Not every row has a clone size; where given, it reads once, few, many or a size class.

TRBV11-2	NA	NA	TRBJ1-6	TGTGCCAGCAGCTTACCACCCCTGGGACTCATTTCACCCCTCCACTTT	CASSLPPLGLISPLHF
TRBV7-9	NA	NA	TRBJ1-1	TGTGCCAGCAGCCTCAGGGGTAGGAACACTGAAGCTTTCTTT	CASSLRGRNTEAFF
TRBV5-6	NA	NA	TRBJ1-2	TGTGCCAGCACCAATCAGGGTCTCTATGGCTACACCTTC	CASTNQGLYGYTF
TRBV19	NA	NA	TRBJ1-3	TGTGCCAGTAGTATGGGCGGGAGCTCTGGAAACACCATATATTTT	CASSMGGSSGNTIYF
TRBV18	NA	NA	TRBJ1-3	TGTGCCAGCTCACTTGGCCGGGGCTCTGGAAACACCATATATTTT	CASSLGRGSGNTIYF
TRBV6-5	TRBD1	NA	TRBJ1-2	TGTGCCAGCATTGGGGACAGGGAAAACTATGGCTACACCTTC	CASIGDRENYGYTF
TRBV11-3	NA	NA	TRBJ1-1	TGTGCCAGCAGCTTAGGCGTAGGGGAAGGGCCTGAAGCTTTCTTT	CASSLGVGEGPEAFF
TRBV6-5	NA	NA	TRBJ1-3	TGTGCCAGCAGTTACTCGACAGACTCTGGAAACACCATATATTTT	CASSYSTDSGNTIYF
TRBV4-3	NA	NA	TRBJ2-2	TGCGCCAGCAGCCAAGTAATCAGCACCGGGGAGCTGTTTTTT	CASSQVISTGELFF
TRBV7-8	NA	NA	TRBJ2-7	TGTGCCAGCAGCTTAGGCGGGATGGCCCCCTACGAGCAGTACTTC	CASSLGGMAPYEQYF
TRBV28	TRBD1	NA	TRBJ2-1	TGTGCCAGCAGTCCATCGGGGACAGGCAATCGCAATGAGCAGTTCTTC	CASSPSGTGNRNEQFF
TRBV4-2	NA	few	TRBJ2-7	TGTGCCAGCAGCCAAGAGGGGGGATACGAGCAGTACTTC	CASSQEGGYEQYF
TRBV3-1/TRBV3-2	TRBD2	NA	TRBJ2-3	TGTGCCAGCAGCTTGGCTAGCGGGGTTAGTACAGATACGCAGTATTTT	CASSLASGVSTDTQYF
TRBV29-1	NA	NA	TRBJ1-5	TGCAGCGTTGGGGACGGGGGAGACCAGCCCCAGCATTTT	CSVGDGGDQPQHF
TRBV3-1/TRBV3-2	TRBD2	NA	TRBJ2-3	TGTGCCAGCAGCCAAGAACGCCTAGCGGGAGCCACAGATACGCAGTATTTT	CASSQERLAGATDTQYF
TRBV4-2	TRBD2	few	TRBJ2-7	TGTGCCAGCAGCCAAGACCCCGGGACTAGCTTGTACTTC	CASSQDPGTSLYF
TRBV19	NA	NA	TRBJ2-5	TGTGCCAGTGGGGACATGGGCAGGGAGACCCAGTACTTC	CASGDMGRETQYF
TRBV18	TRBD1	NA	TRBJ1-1	TGTGCCAGCTCCGGGACAGGGGACACTGAAGCTTTCTTT	CASSGTGDTEAFF
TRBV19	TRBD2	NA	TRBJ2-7	TGTGCCAGTAGTAGCGGGAGCTCCTACGAGCAGTACTTC	CASSSGSSYEQYF
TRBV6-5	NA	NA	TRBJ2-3	TGTGCCAGCAGTTACTCCGGGGAGACAGATACGCAGTATTTT	CASSYSGETDTQYF
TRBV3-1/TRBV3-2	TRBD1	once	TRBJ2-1	TGTGCCAGCAGCCGGGACAGGGGCTTTTACAATGAGCAGTTCTTC	CASSRDRGFYNEQFF
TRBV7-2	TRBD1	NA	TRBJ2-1	TGTGCCAGCAGCTTAGAGACAGGGCGAAGCTCCTACAATGAGCAGTTCTTC	CASSLETGRSSYNEQFF
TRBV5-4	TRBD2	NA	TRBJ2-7	TGTGCCAGCAGCTCCGTGGGACTATACGAGCAGTACTTC	CASSSVGLYEQYF
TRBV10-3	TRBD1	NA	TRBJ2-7	TGTGCCTCGCACCGGGACAGGGGCGGTGAGCAGTACTTC	CASHRDRGGEQYF
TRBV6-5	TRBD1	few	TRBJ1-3	TGTGCCAGCAGGATCGACAGGGGAAGAGGAAACACCATATATTTT	CASRIDRGRGNTIYF
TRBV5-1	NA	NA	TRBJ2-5	TGCGCCAGCAGCTTCACAGTGTACCAAGAGACCCAGTACTTC	CASSFTVYQETQYF
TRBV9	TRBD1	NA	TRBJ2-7	TGTGCCAGCAGCGCGGACCCGGGACAGGGTTCCCACGAGCAGTACTTC	CASSADPGQGSHEQYF
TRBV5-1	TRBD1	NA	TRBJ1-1	TGCGCCAGCAGCCCACACCGGGGACAGGGAATGAACACTGAAGCTTTCTTT	CASSPHRGQGMNTEAFF
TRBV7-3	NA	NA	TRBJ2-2	TGTGCCAGCAGCAAAGCGGCCACCGGGGAGCTGTTTTTT	CASSKAATGELFF
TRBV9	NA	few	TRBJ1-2	TGTGCCAGCAGCGTATCAGCCAGGGGAGCCTATGGCTACACCTTC	CASSVSARGAYGYTF
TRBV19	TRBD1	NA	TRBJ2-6	TGTGCCAGTAGTATAGAGGCGGGACAGGGGCCATCAGGGGCCAACGTCCTGACTTTC	CASSIEAGQGPSGANVLTF
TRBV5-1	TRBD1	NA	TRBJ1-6	TGCGCCAGCAGCTTGGAGGGACAGCCCTATAATTCACCCCTCCACTTT	CASSLEGQPYNSPLHF
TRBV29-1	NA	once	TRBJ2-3	TGCAGCGTTGGAAGGGCGGGGACAGATACGCAGTATTTT	CSVGRAGTDTQYF
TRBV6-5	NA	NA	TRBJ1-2	TGTGCCAGCAGTTATGCTCCTGACACTAACTATGGCTACACCTTC	CASSYAPDTNYGYTF
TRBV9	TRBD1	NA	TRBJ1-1	TGTGCCAGCAGCGTTGAGGGACAGGGGATATACACTGAAGCTTTCTTT	CASSVEGQGIYTEAFF
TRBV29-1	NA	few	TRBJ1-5	TGCAGCGTTGGGCAGGGAGGAGAGCCCCAGCATTTT	CSVGQGGEPQHF
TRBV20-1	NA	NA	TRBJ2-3	TGCAGTGCTAGTGGCCGAGAGGGTACGCAGTATTTT	CSASGREGTQYF
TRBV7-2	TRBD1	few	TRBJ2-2	TGTGCCAGCAGCTTAGTCGGCAGGGGGACCGGGGAGCTGTTTTTT	CASSLVGRGTGELFF
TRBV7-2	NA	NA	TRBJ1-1	TGTGCCAGCAGCTTTTACGGGGTTAACACTGAAGCTTTCTTT	CASSFYGVNTEAFF
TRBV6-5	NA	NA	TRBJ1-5	TGTGCCAGCAGTTACTCCGGGGGGACGAATCAGCCCCAGCATTTT	CASSYSGGTNQPQHF
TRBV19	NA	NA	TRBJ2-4	TGTGCCAGTAGTCCCGGCCCCCGAGGGATTCAGTACTTC	CASSPGPRGIQYF
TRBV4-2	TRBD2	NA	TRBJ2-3	TGTGCCAGCAGCCAGACTAGCGTCAGCACAGATACGCAGTATTTT	CASSQTSVSTDTQYF
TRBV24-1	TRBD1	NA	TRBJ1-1	TGTGCCACCAGCTCGGGACAGGGCACGAGCACTGAAGCTTTCTTT	CATSSGQGTSTEAFF
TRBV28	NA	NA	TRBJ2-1	TGTGCCAGCAGTTCAAGCCGGGCCCCCCAGGGGAGCTCCTACAATGAGCAGTTCTTC	CASSSSRAPQGSSYNEQFF
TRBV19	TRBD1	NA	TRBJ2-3	TGTGCCACCCGGGACAGGGGCACAGATACGCAGTATTTT	CATRDRGTDTQYF
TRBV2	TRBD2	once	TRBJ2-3	TGTGCTAGCACGGCTAGCGGGAGGGCTATATCAGATACGCAGTATTTT	CASTASGRAISDTQYF
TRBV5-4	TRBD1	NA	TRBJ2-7	TGTGCCAGCAGCCCCGGGACAGGACTTAACGAGCAGTACTTC	CASSPGTGLNEQYF
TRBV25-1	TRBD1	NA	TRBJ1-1	TGTGCCAGCAGTGGACCAAGACAGGGGACGACTGAAGCTTTCTTT	CASSGPRQGTTEAFF
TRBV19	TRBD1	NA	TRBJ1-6	TGTGCCAGTAGTCGGGACAGCTATAATTCACCCCTCCACTTT	CASSRDSYNSPLHF
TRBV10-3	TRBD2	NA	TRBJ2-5	TGTGCCATCAGTGAGTCGGGACTAGTCCAAGAGACCCAGTACTTC	CAISESGLVQETQYF
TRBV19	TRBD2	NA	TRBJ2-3	TGTGCCACTCGGGAGGGGTACACAGATACGCAGTATTTT	CATREGYTDTQYF
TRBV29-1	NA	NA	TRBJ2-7	TGCAGCGTGACAGGCCTACCCTCCTACGAGCAGTACTTC	CSVTGLPSYEQYF
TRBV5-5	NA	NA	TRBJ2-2	TGTGCCAGCAGCTCCGGACATTCCCGCGGCACCGGGGAGCTGTTTTTT	CASSSGHSRGTGELFF
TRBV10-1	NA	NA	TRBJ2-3	TGCGCCAGCAGCCGCGGGTATGAGTTCACAGATACGCAGTATTTT	CASSRGYEFTDTQYF
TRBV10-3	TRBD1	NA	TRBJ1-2	TGTGCCATCAGTGGCCCCCAAACAGGGGGGTCCTATGGCTACACCTTC	CAISGPQTGGSYGYTF